The 13 T cell receptor beta chains below come from one sample, sequenced in a study of tumor and adjacent non-tumor tissue in lung cancer (dated by TCRdb to the late 2010s). The method behind the library was multiplex PCR. TCRdb shows the sequencer as Illumina HiSeq 2500. TCRbeta libraries were constructed through three rounds of nested PCR with primers (Table S4) according to protocols adapted from ARM-PCR. TCRdb reprocessed the public reads (quality trimming at Q25 with fastp, clone calling with MiXCR) and kept in-frame beta chains. Entries that share a CDR3 protein sequence are merged under the most common genes and DNA. Recorded for this sample are 70,000 or so distinct CDR3 sequences; almost 60% of them occurred a single time. Of the sample, about 19% is held by the ten largest clones. RNA was isolated from bulk unsorted tissue, and RNA quality was assessed with a NanoDrop ND-1000 and an Agilent 2100.

What was sequenced was lung tumor tissue. These TCRs come from a man in his fifties with non-small cell lung cancer.

The gene calls are TRBV2 and TRBJ1-1, with 7 bases fitting TRBD1. Unmatched junction bases numbered 5, after V lost 4 bases and J lost 3 bases. CDR1 SNHLY and CDR2 FYNNEI come from the germline V gene. This CDR3 comprises 14 residues. The CDR3 protein is CASSARGRDTEAFF. In DNA, the CDR3 is TGTGCCAGCAGTGCCAGGGGGAGGGACACTGAAGCTTTCTTT.

Regarding this clonotype: The conserved final phenylalanine or tryptophan is absent from the CDR3, which likely points to a read error. This sequence joins TRBV7-6 and TRBJ2-7; 8 nucleotides align to TRBD1. Trimming took 3 bases from V and 2 from J; bases not matched to a gene: 6. This CDR3 has 15 amino acids. CDR1 and CDR2 (germline): SGHVS, FNYEAQ. CDR3 loop: CASSFGTGLTYEQYS. DNA for the CDR3: TGTGCCAGCAGCTTCGGGACAGGCCTTACCTACGAGCAGTACTCC.

Remarks on this clonotype: A read error may explain this, as a much larger clone is one base away. The V gene is TRBV6-2 or TRBV6-3, the J gene TRBJ2-5; the match to TRBD2 covers 13 bases. This CDR3 contains 15 residues. CDR1 is MNHEY and CDR2 is SVGEGT in the germline V gene. The CDR3 DNA reads as TGTGCCAGCAGTTTGGGACTAGCGGGACAAGGGACCCAGTACTTC. Encoded protein: CASSLGLAGQGTQYF.

On this clonotype: One end of the junction does not line up with germline, which may come from a read error. The rearrangement uses TRBV6-1 and TRBJ2-7, with D tentatively TRBD1 or TRBD2 (5 bases each). CDR1 is MNHNS, CDR2 SASEGT, per germline. This CDR3 contains 15 residues. The CDR3, as DNA: TGTTCCAGCAGTCGCCGGGACGGAGCAGGGTATGAGCAGTGCTTC. It encodes CSSSRRDGAGYEQCF.

This clonotype was seen a few times. J is TRBJ1-2 and V is TRBV5-1; D is possibly TRBD1 (6 bases). V lost 8 bases and J 3 bases, leaving 11 bases between the germline ends. Germline-derived CDR1 and CDR2 are SGHRS and YFSETQ. The length of the CDR3 is 12 residues. CDR3 sequence reads: CARDRQDYGYTF. DNA of the CDR3: TGCGCCAGGGACCGACAGGACTATGGCTACACCTTC.

This clonotype was detected once. For the CDR3, the DNA is TGTGCCAGCAGCCCGGGGACTAGCGGGGGGAAGGGCATTCAGTACTTC. Protein sequence: CASSPGTSGGKGIQYF. This chain uses TRBV11-2 with TRBJ2-4, with 15 bases aligning to TRBD2. This CDR3 region has 16 residues. Germline CDR1 and CDR2: SGHAT and FQNNGV. J was trimmed by 9 bases and V by 5 bases; bases with no gene match: 8.

The V call is TRBV6-5, the J call TRBJ2-2, with TRBD1 identical over 9 bases. Germline loops: CDR1 MNHEY, CDR2 SVGAGI. CDR3 length equals 19 residues. V was pared by 5 bases and J by 15 bases, with 28 bases of the junction left unmatched. The CDR3 nucleotides are TGTGCCAGCAGTCAACACCTGAGAGGCGGGACAGGGAACACCGGGGACTTGTTTTTT. It is translated as CASSQHLRGGTGNTGDLFF.

This clonotype was seen repeatedly, ten times or more. The rearrangement uses TRBV6-6 and TRBJ2-7, with D perhaps matching TRBD1 (6 bases). Trimming took off 6 bases at V and 1 base at J, with 10 bases between the two ends. The CDR3 runs 13 residues. CDR1 MNHNY and CDR2 SVGAGI come from the germline V gene (reference sequence). The CDR3 region is CASSFTGSYEQYF. In nucleotides, the CDR3 is TGTGCCAGCAGCTTCACAGGGTCCTACGAGCAGTACTTC.

The chain links TRBV11-2 to TRBJ2-1, with TRBD2 matching 9 bases. This CDR3 contains 16 residues. CDR1 is SGHAT, CDR2 FQNNGV, per germline. Trimming removed 8 bases from V and 10 bases from J; junction bases left unmatched: 18. DNA for the CDR3: TGTGCCAGCTACACCGGGACTGGCGGGGGGGCCCAGGAGCAGTTCTTC. This translates into CASYTGTGGGAQEQFF.

Concerning this clonotype: The conserved phenylalanine or tryptophan is not found at the CDR3 terminus, so this likely reflects a read error. No DNA is shown, since the ends of the CDR3 on it are uncertain; the CDR3 is the one TCRdb lists. The J gene is TRBJ2-1, the V gene TRBV6-1. The CDR3 spans 11 amino acids, including both terminal residues. CDR1 MNHNS and CDR2 SASEGT come from the germline V gene. The CDR3 region is CASSEIPRLFS.

About this clonotype itself: Lacking the conserved final phenylalanine or tryptophan, this CDR3 likely reflects a read error. V usage is TRBV12-3 or TRBV12-4 and J usage is TRBJ2-1; D might be TRBD2 (6 bases). The CDR3 is made up of 14 amino acids. The V end was cut by 6 bases, the J end by 8 bases, with 17 bases between. CDR3 DNA sequence: TGTGCCAGCAGGAACCGGGCCCGGGAGTATGAGCAGTTCGTC. This translates into CASRNRAREYEQFV.

This chain connects TRBV11-2 to TRBJ2-2; D might be TRBD1 (5 bases). This CDR3 comprises 15 residues. Germline CDR1 SGHAT, CDR2 FQNNGV. The V gene lost 6 bases and the J gene lost 3 bases, with 14 bases spanning the gap. The CDR3 loop reads CASRAPGSDTGELFF. The CDR3 DNA reads as TGTGCCAGCAGGGCCCCAGGGTCGGACACCGGGGAGCTGTTTTTT.

V gene TRBV5-1 combines with J gene TRBJ2-5, with 9 bases aligning to TRBD1. The CDR3 is made up of 15 amino acids. Germline CDR1 reads SGHRS; CDR2 reads YFSETQ. The V and J ends lost 0 bases and 4 bases, in that order; junction bases with no gene match: 4. CDR3 loop: CASSLATTGGETQYF. CDR3 DNA: TGCGCCAGCAGCTTGGCTACGACAGGGGGAGAGACCCAGTACTTC.